This T cell receptor beta chain was obtained from a study of naive and memory T cell subsets. Findings and caveats of the study: Potentially, T cell activation and differentiation skew this RNA-based measurement.

TCR cDNA received a 3' ligated oligonucleotide that carried a UMI. Input was about 1 to 1,100 ng of DNase-treated total RNA without cell sorting. A remark on this clonotype: The antigen remains unidentified.

Amplification of ligated cDNA took four PCR rounds with SP2 and nested alpha and beta constant primers. For blood and skin samples, reverse transcription used TCR alpha and beta constant primers. TCRdb itself ran the 5' RACE reads through MiXCR, one entry per CDR3 protein. The sample consists of roughly 62,000 distinct CDR3 sequences, approximately 8.5% of them appearing once. Germline assignment: CDR1 SGHKS and CDR2 YYEKEE (reference sequence). The CDR3 loop spans 12 amino acids. Trimming pared 10 bases from V and 1 base from J, leaving 10 bases between. This chain links TRBV5-5 with TRBJ2-3, with D perhaps matching TRBD2 (5 bases). The TCR originated in a female donor in good health. The CDR3 DNA reads as TGTGCCTCGAAGAGGGGCACAGATACGCAGTATTTT. As protein: CASKRGTDTQYF.